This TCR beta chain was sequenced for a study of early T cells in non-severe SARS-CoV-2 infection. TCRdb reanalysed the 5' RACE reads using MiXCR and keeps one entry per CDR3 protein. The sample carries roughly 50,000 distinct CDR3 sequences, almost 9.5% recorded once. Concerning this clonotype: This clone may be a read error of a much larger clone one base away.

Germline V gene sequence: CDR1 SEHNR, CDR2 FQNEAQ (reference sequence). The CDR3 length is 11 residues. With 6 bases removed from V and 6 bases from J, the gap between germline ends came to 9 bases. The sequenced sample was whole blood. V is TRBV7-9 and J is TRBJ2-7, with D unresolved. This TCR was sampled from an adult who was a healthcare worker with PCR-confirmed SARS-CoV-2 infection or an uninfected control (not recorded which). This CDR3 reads CASSSDAEQYF. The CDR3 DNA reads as TGTGCCAGCAGTTCTGATGCCGAGCAGTACTTC.